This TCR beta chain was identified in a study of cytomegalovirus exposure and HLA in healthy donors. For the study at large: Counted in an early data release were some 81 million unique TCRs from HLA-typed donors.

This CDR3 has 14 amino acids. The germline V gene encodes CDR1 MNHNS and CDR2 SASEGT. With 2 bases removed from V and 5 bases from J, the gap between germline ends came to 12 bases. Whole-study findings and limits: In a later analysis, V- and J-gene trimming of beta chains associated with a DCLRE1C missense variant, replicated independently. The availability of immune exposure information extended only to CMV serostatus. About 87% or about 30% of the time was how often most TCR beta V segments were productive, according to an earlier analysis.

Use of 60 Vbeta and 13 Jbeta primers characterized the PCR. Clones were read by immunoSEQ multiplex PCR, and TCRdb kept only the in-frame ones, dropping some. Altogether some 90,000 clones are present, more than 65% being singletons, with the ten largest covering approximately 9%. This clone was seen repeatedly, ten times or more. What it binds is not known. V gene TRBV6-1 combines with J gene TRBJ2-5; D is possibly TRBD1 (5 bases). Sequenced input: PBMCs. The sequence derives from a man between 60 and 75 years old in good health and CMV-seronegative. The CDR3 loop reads CASSELGVRETQYF. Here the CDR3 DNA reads TGTGCCAGCAGTGAACTAGGGGTTCGGGAGACCCAGTACTTC.